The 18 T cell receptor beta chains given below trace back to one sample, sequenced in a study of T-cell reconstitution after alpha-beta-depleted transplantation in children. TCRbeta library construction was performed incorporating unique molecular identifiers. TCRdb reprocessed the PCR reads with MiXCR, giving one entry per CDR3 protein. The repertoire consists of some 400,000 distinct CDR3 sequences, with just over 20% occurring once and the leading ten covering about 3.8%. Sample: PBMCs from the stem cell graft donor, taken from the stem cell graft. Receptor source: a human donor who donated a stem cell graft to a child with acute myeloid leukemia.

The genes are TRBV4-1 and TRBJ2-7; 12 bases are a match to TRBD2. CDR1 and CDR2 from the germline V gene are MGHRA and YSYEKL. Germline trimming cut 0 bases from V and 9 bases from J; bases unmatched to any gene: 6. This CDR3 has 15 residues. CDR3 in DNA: TGCGCCAGCAGCCAAGATACTAGCGGGAGGTGGGGGCAGTACTTC. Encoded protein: CASSQDTSGRWGQYF.

The CDR3 bases are TGTGCCAGCAGTGCCTCAACTAGTGAAGAGACCCAGTACTTC. Its translation: CASSASTSEETQYF. The chain carries TRBV28 and TRBJ2-5; tentatively, D is TRBD2 (5 bases). The CDR3 loop spans 14 amino acids. V lost 5 bases and J lost 3, with 13 bases in between. Germline assignment: CDR1 MDHEN and CDR2 SYDVKM.

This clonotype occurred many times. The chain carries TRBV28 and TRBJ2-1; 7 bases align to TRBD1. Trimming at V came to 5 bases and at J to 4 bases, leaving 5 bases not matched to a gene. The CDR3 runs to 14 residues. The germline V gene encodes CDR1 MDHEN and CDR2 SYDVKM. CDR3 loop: CASSGTGVYNEQFF. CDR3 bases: TGTGCCAGCAGTGGAACAGGGGTTTACAATGAGCAGTTCTTC.

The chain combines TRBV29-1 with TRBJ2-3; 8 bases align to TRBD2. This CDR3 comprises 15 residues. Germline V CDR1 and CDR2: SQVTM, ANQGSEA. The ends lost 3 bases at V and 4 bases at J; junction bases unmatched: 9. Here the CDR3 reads CSVESGSGSPDTQYF. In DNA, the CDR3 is TGCAGCGTTGAGAGCGGGAGTGGCTCCCCAGATACGCAGTATTTT.

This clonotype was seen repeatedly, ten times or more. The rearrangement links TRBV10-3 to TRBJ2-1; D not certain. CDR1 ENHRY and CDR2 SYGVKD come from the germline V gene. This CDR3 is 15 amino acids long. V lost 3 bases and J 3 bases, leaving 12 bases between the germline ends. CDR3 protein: CAISDSDKVYNEQFF. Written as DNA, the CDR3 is TGTGCCATCAGTGATTCCGACAAAGTCTACAATGAGCAGTTCTTC.

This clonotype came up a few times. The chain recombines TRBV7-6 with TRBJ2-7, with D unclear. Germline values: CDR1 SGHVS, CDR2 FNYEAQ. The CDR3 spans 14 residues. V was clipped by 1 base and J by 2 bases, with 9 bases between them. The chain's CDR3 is CASSLGTVTYEQYF. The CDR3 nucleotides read TGTGCCAGCAGCTTAGGGACCGTCACCTACGAGCAGTACTTC.

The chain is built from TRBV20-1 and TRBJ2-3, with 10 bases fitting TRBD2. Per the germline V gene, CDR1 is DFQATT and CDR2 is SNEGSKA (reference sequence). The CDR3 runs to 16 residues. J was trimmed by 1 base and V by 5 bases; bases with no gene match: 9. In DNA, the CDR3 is TGCAGTGCTCGCCCGGTAGCGGGAGGCGGCACAGATACGCAGTATTTT. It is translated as CSARPVAGGGTDTQYF.

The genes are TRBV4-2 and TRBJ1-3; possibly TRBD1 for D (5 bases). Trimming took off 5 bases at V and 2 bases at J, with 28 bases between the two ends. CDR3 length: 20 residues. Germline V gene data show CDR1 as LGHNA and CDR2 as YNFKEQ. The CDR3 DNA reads TGTGCCAGCAGCACCCAAGCTGGAGGGGAGGTATCCTACGCTGGAAACACCATATATTTT. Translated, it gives CASSTQAGGEVSYAGNTIYF.

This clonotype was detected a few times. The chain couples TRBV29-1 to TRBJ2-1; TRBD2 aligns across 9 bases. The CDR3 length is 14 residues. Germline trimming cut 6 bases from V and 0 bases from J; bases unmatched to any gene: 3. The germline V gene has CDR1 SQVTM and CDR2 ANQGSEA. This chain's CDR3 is CSVKREASYNEQFF. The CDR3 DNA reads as TGCAGCGTAAAGCGGGAGGCCTCCTACAATGAGCAGTTCTTC.

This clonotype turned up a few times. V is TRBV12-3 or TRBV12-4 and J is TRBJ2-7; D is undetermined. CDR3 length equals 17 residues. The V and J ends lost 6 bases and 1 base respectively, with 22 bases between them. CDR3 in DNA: TGTGCCAGCAGCCTTCGGCCTATGGGTTTCCAATCCTACGAGCAGTACTTC. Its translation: CASSLRPMGFQSYEQYF.

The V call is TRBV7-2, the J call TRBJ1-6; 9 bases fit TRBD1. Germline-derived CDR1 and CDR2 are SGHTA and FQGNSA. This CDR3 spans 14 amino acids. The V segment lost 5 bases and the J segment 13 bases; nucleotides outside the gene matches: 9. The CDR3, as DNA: TGTGCCAGCAGCCGAGAAAGGGACAGGGATCCCCTCCACTTT. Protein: CASSRERDRDPLHF.

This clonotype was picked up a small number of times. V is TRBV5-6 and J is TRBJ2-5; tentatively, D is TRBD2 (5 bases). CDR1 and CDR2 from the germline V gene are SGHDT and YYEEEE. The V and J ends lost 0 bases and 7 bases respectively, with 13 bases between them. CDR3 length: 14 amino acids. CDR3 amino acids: CASSLGVGGTTQYF. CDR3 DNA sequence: TGTGCCAGCAGCTTGGGAGTCGGAGGCACGACCCAGTACTTC.

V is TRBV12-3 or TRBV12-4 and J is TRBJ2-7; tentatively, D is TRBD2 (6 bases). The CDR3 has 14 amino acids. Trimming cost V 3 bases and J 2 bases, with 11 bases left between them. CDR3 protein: CASSFGGDAYEQYF. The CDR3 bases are TGTGCCAGCAGTTTTGGAGGGGATGCCTACGAGCAGTACTTC.

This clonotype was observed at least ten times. CDR3 sequence: CASATSGAYQGQFF. The DNA for the CDR3 is TGTGCCAGCGCTACTAGCGGGGCCTATCAGGGGCAGTTCTTC. The chain uses TRBV12-3 or TRBV12-4 and TRBJ2-1; TRBD2 matches at 10 bases. The length of the CDR3 is 14 residues. V dropped 8 bases and J dropped 12; count of bases not matched to a gene: 13.

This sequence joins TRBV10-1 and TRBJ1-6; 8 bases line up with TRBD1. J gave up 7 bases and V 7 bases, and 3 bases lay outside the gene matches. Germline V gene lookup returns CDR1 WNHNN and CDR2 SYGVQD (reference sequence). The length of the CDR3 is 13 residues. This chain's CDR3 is CASTDRVNSPLHF. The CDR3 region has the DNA TGCGCCAGCACGGACAGGGTCAATTCACCCCTCCACTTT.

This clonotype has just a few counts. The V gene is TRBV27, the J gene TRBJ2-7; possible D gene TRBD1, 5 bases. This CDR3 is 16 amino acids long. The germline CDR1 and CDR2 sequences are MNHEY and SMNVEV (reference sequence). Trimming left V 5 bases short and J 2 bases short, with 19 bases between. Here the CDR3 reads CASSLKPSLDTYEQYF. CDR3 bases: TGTGCCAGCAGTCTAAAACCGTCTCTGGACACCTACGAGCAGTACTTC.

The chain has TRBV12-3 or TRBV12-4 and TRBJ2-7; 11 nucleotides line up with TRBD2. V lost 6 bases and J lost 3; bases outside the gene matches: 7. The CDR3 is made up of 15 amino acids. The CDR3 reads CASRGTGTSGYEQYF. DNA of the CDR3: TGTGCCAGCAGGGGGACAGGGACTAGCGGCTACGAGCAGTACTTC.

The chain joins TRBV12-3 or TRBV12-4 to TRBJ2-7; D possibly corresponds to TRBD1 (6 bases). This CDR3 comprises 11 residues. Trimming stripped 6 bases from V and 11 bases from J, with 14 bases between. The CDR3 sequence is CASSSQDRKYF. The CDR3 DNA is TGTGCCAGCAGCTCCCAGGACAGAAAGTACTTC.